Given below is one TCR beta chain in context. Study processing details: Nucleated cell number was recorded as an estimate derived from reference gene primer amplification. Clones were sequenced by immunoSEQ multiplex PCR, and TCRdb holds only the in-frame ones, with some missing. From that table come the V and J calls and clone size; the DNA was used to work out D and trimming. The sample holds fewer than 150,000 clones, about 86% seen once. The record originates from a study of blood T cell repertoires in COVID-19. Study information: Acute and convalescent COVID-19 samples came from the United States, Italy and Spain. The cDNA or gDNA used as material had been derived from T cells, B-cell-depleted T cells, or PBMCs.

Germline V gives CDR1 SGHNT, CDR2 YYREEE (reference sequence). V was cut by 6 bases and J by 0 bases, with 13 bases left in between. The CDR3 length is 15 residues. The sample consisted of peripheral blood. The rearrangement uses TRBV5-4 and TRBJ2-1, with a possible D match to TRBD2 (6 bases). This sequence originates from a woman aged 45-65 years who had recovered from COVID-19. The CDR3 nucleotides are TGTGCCAGCAACGAAGGCGGGACCTCCTACAATGAGCAGTTCTTC. Amino acids: CASNEGGTSYNEQFF. Combining the CDR3 with reference TRBV5-4 and TRBJ2-1 gives the whole variable domain ETGVTQSPTHLIKTRGQQVTLRCSSQSGHNTVSWYQQALGQGPQFIFQYYREEENGRGNFPPRFSGLQFPNYSSELNVNALELDDSALYLCASNEGGTSYNEQFFGPGTRLTVL.